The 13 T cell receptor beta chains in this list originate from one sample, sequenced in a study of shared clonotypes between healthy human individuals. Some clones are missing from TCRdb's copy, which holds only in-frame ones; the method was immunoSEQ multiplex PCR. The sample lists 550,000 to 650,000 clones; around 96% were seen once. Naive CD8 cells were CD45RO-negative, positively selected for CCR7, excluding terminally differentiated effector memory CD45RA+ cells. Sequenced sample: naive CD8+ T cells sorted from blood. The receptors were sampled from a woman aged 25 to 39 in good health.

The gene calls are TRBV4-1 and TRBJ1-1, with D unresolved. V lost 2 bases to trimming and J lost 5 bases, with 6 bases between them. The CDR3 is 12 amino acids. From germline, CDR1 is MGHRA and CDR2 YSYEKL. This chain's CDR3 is CASSQKDTEAFF. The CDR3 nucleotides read TGCGCCAGCAGCCAAAAGGATACTGAAGCTTTCTTT.

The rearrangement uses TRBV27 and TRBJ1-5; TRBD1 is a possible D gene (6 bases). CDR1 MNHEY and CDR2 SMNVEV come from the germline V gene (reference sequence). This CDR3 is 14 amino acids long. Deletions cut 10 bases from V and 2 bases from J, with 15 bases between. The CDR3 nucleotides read TGTGCCACGGGGGGCGGGTCGGGCAATCAGCCCCAGCATTTT. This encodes CATGGGSGNQPQHF.

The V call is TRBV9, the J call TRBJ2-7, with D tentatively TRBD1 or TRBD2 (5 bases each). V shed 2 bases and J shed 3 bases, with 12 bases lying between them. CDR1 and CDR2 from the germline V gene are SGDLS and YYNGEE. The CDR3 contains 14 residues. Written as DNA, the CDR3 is TGTGCCAGCAGCGTTGGGACGGCAAACTACGAGCAGTACTTC. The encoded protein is CASSVGTANYEQYF.

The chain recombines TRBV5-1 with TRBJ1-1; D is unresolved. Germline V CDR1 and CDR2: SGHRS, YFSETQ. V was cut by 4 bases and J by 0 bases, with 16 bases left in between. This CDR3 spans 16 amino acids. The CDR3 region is CASSPTWPSMNTEAFF. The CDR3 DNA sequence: TGCGCCAGCAGCCCTACATGGCCCAGTATGAACACTGAAGCTTTCTTT.

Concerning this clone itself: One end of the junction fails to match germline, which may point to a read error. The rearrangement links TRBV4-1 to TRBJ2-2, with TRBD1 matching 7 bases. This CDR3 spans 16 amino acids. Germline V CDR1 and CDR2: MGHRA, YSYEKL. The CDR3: CASSQKSTGNPGELFF. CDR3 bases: TGCGCCAGCAGCCAAAAATCGACAGGGAACCCCGGGGAGCTGTTTTTT.

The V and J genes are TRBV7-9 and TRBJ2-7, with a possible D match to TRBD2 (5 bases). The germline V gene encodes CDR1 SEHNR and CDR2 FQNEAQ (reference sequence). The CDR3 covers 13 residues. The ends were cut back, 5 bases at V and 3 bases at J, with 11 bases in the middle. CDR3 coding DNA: TGTGCCAGCAGCGGCAGCGGCAACTACGAGCAGTACTTC. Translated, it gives CASSGSGNYEQYF.

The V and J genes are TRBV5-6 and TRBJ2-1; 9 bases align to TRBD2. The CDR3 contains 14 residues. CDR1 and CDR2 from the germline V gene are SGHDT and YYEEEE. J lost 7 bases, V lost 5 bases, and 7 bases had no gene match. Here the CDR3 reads CASSLAGSGNEQFF. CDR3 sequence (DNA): TGTGCCAGCAGTCTAGCGGGATCTGGGAATGAGCAGTTCTTC. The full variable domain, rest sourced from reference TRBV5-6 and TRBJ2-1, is DAGVTQSPTHLIKTRGQQVTLRCSPKSGHDTVSWYQQALGQGPQFIFQYYEEEERQRGNFPDRFSGHQFPNYSSELNVNALLLGDSALYLCASSLAGSGNEQFFGPGTRLTVL.

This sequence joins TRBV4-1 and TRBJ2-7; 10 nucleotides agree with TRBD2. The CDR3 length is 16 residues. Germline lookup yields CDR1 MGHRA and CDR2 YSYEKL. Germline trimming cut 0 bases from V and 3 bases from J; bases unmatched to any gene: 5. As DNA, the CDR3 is TGCGCCAGCAGCCAAGACCTAGCGGGAGAACTCTACGAGCAGTACTTC. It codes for CASSQDLAGELYEQYF.

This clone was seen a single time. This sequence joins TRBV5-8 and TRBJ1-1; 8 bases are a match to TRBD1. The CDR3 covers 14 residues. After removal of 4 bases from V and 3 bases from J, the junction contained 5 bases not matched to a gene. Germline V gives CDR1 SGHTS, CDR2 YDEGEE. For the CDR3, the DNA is TGTGCCAGCAGCCTCGGACAGGGATACACTGAAGCTTTCTTT. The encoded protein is CASSLGQGYTEAFF.

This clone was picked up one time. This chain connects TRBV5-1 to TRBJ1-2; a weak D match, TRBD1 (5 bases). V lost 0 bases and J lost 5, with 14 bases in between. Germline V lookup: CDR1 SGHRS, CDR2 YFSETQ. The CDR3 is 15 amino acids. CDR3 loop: CASSLAAREAYGYTF. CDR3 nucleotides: TGCGCCAGCAGCTTGGCTGCCAGGGAAGCATATGGCTACACCTTC.

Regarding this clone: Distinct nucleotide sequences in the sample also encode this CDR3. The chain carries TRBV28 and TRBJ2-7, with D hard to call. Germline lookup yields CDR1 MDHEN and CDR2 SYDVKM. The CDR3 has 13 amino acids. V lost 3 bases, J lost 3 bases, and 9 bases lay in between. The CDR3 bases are TGTGCCAGCAGTTTTTCGGGCGACTACGAGCAGTACTTC. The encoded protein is CASSFSGDYEQYF.

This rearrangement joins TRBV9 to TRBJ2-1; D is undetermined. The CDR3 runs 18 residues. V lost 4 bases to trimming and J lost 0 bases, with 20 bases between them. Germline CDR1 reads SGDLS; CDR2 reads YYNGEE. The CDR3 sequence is CASSHTWSALSSYNEQFF. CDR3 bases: TGTGCCAGCAGCCACACCTGGAGCGCGCTGAGCTCCTACAATGAGCAGTTCTTC.

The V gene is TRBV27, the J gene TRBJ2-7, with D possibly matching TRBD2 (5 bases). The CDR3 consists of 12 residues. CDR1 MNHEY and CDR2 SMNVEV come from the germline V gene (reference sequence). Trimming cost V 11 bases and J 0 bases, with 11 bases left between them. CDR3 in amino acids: CASRTLSYEQYF. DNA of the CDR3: TGTGCCTCCCGGACTCTCTCCTACGAGCAGTACTTC.